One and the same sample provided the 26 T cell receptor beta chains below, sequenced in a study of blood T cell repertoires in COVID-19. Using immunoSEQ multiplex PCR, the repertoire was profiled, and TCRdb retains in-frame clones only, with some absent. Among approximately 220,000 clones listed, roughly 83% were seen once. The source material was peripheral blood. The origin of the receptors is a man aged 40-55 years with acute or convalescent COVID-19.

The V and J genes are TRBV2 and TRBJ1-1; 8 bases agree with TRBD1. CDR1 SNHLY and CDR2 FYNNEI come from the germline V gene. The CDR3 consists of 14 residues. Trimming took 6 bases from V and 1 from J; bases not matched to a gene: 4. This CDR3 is CASSPGTGNTEAFF. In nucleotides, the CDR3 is TGTGCCAGCAGCCCCGGGACAGGGAACACTGAAGCTTTCTTT.

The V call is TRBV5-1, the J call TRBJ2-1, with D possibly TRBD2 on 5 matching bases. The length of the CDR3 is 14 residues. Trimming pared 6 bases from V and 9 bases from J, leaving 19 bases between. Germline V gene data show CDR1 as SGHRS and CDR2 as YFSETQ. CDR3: CASTVISGWGEQFF. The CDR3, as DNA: TGCGCCAGCACTGTTATCTCGGGGTGGGGTGAGCAGTTCTTC.

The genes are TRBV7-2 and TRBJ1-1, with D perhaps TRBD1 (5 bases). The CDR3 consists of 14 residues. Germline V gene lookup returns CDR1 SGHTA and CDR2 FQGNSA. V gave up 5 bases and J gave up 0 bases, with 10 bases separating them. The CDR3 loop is CASSPNRLNTEAFF. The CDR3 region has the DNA TGTGCCAGCAGCCCGAACAGGCTGAACACTGAAGCTTTCTTT.

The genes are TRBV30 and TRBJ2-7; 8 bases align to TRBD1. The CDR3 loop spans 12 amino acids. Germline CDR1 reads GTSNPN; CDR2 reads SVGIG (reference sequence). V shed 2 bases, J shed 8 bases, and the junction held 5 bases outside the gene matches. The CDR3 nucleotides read TGTGCCTGGAGTCCAGGACAGGGCCAGCAGTACTTC. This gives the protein CAWSPGQGQQYF. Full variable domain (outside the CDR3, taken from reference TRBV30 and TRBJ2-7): SQTIHQWPATLVQPVGSPLSLECTVEGTSNPNLYWYRQAAGRGLQLLFYSVGIGQISSEVPQNLSASRPQDRQFILSSKKLLLSDSGFYLCAWSPGQGQQYFGPGTRLTVT.

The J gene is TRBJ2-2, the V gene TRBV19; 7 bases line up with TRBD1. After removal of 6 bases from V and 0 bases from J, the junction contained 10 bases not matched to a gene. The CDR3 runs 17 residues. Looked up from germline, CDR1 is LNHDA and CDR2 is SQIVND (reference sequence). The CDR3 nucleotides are TGTGCCAGTAGCCCATTACCGGGACAGCCGAACACCGGGGAGCTGTTTTTT. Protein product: CASSPLPGQPNTGELFF.

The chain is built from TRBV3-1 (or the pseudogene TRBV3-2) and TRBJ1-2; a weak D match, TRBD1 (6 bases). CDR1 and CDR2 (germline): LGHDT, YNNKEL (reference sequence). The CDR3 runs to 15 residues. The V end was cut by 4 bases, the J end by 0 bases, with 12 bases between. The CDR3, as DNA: TGTGCCAGCAGCCCCCGGGACAACTCTAACTATGGCTACACCTTC. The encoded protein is CASSPRDNSNYGYTF.

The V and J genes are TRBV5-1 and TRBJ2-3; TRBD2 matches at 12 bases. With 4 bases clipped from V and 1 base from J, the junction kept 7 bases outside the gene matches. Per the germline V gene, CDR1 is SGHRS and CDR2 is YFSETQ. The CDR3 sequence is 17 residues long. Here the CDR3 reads CASSPTTSGGGTDTQYF. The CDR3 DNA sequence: TGCGCCAGCAGCCCTACGACTAGCGGGGGCGGCACAGATACGCAGTATTTT.

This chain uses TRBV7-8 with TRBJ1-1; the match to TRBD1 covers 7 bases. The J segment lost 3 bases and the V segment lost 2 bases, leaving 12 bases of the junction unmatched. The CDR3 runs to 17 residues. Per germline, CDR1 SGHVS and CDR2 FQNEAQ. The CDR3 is CASSLKRNRGAYTEAFF. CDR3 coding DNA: TGTGCCAGCAGCTTAAAGAGGAACAGGGGAGCGTACACTGAAGCTTTCTTT.

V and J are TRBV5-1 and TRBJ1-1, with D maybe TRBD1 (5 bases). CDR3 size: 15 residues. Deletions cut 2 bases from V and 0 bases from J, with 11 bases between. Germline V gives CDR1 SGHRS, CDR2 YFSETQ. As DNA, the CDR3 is TGCGCCAGCAGCTTACGTCAGGGCATGAACACTGAAGCTTTCTTT. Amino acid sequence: CASSLRQGMNTEAFF.

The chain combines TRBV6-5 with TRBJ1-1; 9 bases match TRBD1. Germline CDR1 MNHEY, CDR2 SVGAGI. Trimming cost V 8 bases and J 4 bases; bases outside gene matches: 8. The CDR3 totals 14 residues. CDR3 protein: CASVQDRGSTEAFF. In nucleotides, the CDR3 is TGTGCCAGCGTTCAGGACAGGGGTAGCACTGAAGCTTTCTTT.

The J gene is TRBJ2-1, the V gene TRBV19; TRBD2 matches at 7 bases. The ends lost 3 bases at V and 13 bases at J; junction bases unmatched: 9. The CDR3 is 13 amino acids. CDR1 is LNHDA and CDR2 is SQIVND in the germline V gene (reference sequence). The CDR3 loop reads CASSMVRLAAQFF. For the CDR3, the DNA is TGTGCCAGTAGTATGGTGAGGCTAGCGGCTCAGTTCTTC.

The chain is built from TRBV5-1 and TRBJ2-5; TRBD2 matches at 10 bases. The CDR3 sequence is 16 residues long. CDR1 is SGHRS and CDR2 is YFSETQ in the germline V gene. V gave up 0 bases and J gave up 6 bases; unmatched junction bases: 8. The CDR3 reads CASSLAPSGSPQTQYF. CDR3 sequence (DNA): TGCGCCAGCAGCTTGGCGCCTAGCGGGAGTCCACAGACCCAGTACTTC.

The CDR3 reads CAISAGVVGRDEKLFF. The DNA for the CDR3 is TGTGCCATCAGTGCGGGGGTTGTGGGAAGGGACGAAAAACTGTTTTTT. The rearrangement uses TRBV10-3 and TRBJ1-4; D possibly corresponds to TRBD1 (5 bases). This CDR3 contains 16 residues. V dropped 4 bases and J dropped 8 bases, with 20 bases sitting between them. CDR1 ENHRY and CDR2 SYGVKD come from the germline V gene.

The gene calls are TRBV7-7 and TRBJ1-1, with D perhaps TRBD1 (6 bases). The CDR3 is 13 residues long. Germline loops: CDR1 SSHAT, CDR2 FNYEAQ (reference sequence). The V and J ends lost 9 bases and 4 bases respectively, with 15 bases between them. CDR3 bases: TGTGCCAGTACACAGGGAATCGGCACTGAAGCTTTCTTT. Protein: CASTQGIGTEAFF.

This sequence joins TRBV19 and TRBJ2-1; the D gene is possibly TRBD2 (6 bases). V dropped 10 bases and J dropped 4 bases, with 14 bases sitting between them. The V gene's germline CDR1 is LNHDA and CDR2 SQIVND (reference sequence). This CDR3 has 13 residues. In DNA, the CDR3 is TGTGCCACGACGGGAGAAGGGTACAATGAGCAGTTCTTC. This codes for CATTGEGYNEQFF. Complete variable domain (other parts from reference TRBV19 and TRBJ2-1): DGGITQSPKYLFRKEGQNVTLSCEQNLNHDAMYWYRQDPGQGLRLIYYSQIVNDFQKGDIAEGYSVSREKKESFPLTVTSAQKNPTAFYLCATTGEGYNEQFFGPGTRLTVL.

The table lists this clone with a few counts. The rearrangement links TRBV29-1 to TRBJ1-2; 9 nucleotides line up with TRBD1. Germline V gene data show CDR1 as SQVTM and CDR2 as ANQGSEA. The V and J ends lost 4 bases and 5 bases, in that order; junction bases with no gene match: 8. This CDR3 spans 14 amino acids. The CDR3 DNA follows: TGCAGCGTTGGAGACCGGGACAGGGATTATGGCTACACCTTC. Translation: CSVGDRDRDYGYTF. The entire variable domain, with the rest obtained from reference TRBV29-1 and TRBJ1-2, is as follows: SAVISQKPSRDICQRGTSLTIQCQVDSQVTMMFWYRQQPGQSLTLIATANQGSEATYESGFVIDKFPISRPNLTFSTLTVSNMSPEDSSIYLCSVGDRDRDYGYTFGSGTRLTVV.

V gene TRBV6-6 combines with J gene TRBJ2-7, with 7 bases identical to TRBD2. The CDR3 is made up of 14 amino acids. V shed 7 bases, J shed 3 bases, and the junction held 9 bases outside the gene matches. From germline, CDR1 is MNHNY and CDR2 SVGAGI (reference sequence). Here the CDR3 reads CASIGGTLHYEQYF. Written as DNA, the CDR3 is TGTGCCAGCATCGGGGGGACTCTCCACTACGAGCAGTACTTC.

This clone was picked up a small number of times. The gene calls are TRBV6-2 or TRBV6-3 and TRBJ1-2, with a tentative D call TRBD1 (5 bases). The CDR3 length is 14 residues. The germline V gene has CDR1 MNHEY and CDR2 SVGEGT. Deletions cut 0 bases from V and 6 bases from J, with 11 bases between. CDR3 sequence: CASSYSTAANGYTF. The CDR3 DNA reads TGTGCCAGCAGTTACTCGACAGCCGCCAATGGCTACACCTTC.

CDR3 DNA sequence: TGTGCCAGCAGCGAGACGGGACAGGGCTCCTACGAGCAGTACTTC. Residues: CASSETGQGSYEQYF. The rearrangement joins TRBV7-2 to TRBJ2-7; TRBD1 matches at 9 bases. The CDR3 spans 15 residues. Germline V gene lookup returns CDR1 SGHTA and CDR2 FQGNSA. J lost 0 bases, V lost 5 bases, and 5 bases had no gene match.

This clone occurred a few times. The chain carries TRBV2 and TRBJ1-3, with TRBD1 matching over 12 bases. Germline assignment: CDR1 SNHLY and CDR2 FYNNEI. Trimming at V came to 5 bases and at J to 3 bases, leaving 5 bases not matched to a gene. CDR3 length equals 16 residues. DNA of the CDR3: TGTGCCAGCAGTCGGGACAGGGGGCTAGGTGGAAACACCATATATTTT. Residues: CASSRDRGLGGNTIYF.

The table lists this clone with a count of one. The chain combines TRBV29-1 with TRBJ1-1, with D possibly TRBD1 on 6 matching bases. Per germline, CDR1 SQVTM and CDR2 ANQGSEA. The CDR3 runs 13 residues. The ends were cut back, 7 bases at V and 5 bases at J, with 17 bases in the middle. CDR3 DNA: TGCAGCGCCCGAGGGGGGGGAGGAACTGAAGCTTTCTTT. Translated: CSARGGGGTEAFF. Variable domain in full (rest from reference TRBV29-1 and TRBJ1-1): SAVISQKPSRDICQRGTSLTIQCQVDSQVTMMFWYRQQPGQSLTLIATANQGSEATYESGFVIDKFPISRPNLTFSTLTVSNMSPEDSSIYLCSARGGGGTEAFFGQGTRLTVV.

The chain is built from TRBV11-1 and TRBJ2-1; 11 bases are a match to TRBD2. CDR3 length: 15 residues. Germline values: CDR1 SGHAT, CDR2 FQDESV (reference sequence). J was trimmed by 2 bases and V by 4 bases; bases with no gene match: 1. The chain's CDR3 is CASSSLAGAYNEQFF. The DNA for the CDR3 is TGTGCCAGCAGCTCACTAGCGGGAGCCTACAATGAGCAGTTCTTC.

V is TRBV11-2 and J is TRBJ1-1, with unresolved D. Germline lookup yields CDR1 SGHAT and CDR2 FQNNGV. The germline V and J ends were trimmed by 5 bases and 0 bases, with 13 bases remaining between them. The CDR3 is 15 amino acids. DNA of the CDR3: TGTGCCAGCAGCCGGTCCCAGGCCGTGAACACTGAAGCTTTCTTT. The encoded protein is CASSRSQAVNTEAFF.

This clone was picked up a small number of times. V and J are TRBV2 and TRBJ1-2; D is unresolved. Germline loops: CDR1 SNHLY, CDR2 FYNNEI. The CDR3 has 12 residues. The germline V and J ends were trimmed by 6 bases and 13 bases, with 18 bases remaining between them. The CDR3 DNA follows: TGTGCCAGCAGGGGAGACCTAGGGTTCTTCACCTTC. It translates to CASRGDLGFFTF.

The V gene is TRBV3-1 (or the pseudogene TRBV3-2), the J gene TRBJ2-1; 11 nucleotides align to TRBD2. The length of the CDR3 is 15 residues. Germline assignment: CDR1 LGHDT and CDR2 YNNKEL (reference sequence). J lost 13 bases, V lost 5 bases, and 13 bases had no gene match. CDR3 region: CASSSGGLAGGGQFF. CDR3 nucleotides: TGTGCCAGCAGCTCAGGGGGTCTAGCGGGAGGCGGTCAGTTCTTC.

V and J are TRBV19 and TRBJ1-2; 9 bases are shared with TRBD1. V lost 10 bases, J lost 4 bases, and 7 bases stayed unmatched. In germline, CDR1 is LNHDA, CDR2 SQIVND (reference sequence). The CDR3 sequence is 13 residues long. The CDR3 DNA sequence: TGTGCCATTGCGGGACAGGGAGGCTATGGCTACACCTTC. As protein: CAIAGQGGYGYTF.